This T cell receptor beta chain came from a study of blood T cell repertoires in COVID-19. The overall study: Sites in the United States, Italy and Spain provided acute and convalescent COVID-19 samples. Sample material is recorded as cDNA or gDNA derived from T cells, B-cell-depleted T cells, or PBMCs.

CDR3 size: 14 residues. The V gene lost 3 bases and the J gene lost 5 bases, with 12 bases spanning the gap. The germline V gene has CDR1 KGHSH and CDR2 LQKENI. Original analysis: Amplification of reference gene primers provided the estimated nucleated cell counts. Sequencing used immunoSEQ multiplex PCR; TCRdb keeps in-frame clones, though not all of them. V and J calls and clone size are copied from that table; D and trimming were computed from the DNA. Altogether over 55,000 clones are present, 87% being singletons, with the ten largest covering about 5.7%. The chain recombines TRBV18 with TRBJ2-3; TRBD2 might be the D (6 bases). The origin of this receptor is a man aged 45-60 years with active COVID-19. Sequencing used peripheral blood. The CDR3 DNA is TGTGCCAGCTCACCCCTAGCGCGACAAGATACGCAGTATTTT. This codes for CASSPLARQDTQYF. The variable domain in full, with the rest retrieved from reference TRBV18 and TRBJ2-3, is NAGVMQNPRHLVRRRGQEARLRCSPMKGHSHVYWYRQLPEEGLKFMVYLQKENIIDESGMPKERFSAEFPKEGPSILRIQQVVRGDSAAYFCASSPLARQDTQYFGPGTRLTVL.